This T cell receptor (beta chain) is from a study of technical replicates of blood from a handful of donors. Clones were sequenced by immunoSEQ multiplex PCR, and TCRdb holds only the in-frame ones, with some missing. Of some 60,000 clones listed, around nine tenths were seen once; the top ten hold more than 4.5%. From germline, CDR1 is ENHRY and CDR2 SYGVKD. CDR3 size: 15 residues. With V trimmed by 6 bases and J by 3 bases, 11 bases remained unmatched. Material: PBMCs. The chain couples TRBV10-3 to TRBJ2-7; 7 nucleotides match TRBD2. This sequence originates from a human donor in good health. Some clones in this sample may be carry-over from other donors' samples. The CDR3 loop reads CAISTLRGGDYEQYF. CDR3 bases: TGTGCCATCAGCACCCTTCGGGGAGGGGACTACGAGCAGTACTTC.